This T cell receptor (beta chain) is drawn from a study of blood T cell repertoires in COVID-19. The overall study: From T cells, B-cell-depleted T cells, or PBMCs came the material, which was cDNA or gDNA.

In the original workflow: Estimated nucleated cell counts came from reference gene primer amplification. Generated by immunoSEQ multiplex PCR, the TCRdb table keeps only in-frame clones and is missing some. Clone size and the V and J calls come from that table; the DNA yielded D and trimming. The data show over 250,000 clones, with approximately 87% seen just once and approximately 2.3% held by the top ten. This clone has only a few counts. Germline CDR1 SGHTA, CDR2 FQGNSA. Trimming at V came to 0 bases and at J to 9 bases, leaving 8 bases not matched to a gene. CDR3 size: 16 residues. The chain employs TRBV7-2 and TRBJ1-6, with 7 bases identical to TRBD1. The material sequenced was peripheral blood. This sequence originates from a woman aged 45-59 years with acute or convalescent COVID-19. The CDR3 loop reads CASSLADRALGSPLHF. Here the CDR3 DNA reads TGTGCCAGCAGCTTAGCAGACAGGGCACTCGGTTCACCCCTCCACTTT.